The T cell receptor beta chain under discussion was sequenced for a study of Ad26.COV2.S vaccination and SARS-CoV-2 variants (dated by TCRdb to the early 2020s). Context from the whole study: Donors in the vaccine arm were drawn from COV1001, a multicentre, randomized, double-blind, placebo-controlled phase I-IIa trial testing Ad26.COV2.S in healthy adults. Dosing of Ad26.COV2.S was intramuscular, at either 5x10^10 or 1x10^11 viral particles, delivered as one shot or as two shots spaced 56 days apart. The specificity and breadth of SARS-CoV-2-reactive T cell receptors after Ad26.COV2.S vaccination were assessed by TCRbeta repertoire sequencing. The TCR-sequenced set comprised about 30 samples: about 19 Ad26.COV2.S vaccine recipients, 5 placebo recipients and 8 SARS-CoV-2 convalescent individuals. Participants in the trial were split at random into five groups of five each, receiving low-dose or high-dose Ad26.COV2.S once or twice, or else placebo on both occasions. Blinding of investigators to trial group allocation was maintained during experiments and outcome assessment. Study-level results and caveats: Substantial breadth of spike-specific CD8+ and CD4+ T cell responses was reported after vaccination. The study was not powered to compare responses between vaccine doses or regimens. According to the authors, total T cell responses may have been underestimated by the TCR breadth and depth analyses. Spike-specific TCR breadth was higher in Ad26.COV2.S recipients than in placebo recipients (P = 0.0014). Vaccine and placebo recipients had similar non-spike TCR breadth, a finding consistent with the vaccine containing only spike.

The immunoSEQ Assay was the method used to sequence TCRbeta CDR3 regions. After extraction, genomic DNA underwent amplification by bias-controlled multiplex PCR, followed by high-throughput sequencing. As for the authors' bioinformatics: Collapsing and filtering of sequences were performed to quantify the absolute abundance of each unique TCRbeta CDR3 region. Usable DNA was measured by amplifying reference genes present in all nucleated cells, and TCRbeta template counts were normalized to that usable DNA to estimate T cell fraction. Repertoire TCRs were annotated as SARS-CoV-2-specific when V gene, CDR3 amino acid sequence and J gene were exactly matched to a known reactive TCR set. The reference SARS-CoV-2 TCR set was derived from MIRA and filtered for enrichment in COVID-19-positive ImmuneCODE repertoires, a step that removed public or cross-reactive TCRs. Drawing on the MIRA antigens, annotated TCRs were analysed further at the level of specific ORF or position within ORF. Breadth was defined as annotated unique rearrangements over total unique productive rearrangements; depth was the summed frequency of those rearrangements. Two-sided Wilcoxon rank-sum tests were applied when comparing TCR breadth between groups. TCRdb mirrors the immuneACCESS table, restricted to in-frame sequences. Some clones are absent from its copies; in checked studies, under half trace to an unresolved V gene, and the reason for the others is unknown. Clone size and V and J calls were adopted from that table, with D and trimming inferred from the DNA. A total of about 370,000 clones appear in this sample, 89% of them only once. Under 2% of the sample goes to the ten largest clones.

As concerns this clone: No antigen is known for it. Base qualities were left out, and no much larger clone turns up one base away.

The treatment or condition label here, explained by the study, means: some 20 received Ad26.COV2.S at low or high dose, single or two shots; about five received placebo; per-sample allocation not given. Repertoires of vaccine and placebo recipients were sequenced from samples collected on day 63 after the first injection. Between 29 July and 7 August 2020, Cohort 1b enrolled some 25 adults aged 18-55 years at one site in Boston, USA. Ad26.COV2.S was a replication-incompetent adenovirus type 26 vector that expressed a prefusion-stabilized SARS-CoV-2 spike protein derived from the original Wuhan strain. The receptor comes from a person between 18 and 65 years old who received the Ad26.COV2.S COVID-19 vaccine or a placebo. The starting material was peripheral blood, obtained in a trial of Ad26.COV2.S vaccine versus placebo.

The bases are TGTGCCAGCAGTTCCCCCCTCCTAGCGGCCAGCACAGATACGCAGTATTTT. Translated, it gives CASSSPLLAASTDTQYF. The receptor chain draws on TRBV6-2 or TRBV6-3 and TRBJ2-3; 7 central bases correspond to TRBD2. At the junction V is shortened by 4 bases and J by 0 bases; bases outside the gene matches: 10. Via the germline V gene, CDR1 is MNHEY and CDR2 SVGEGT. The cysteine opens and the phenylalanine closes a CDR3 of 17 amino acids. Only the CDR3 portion is preserved as DNA: 51 bases, with reading frame beginning at the first base.